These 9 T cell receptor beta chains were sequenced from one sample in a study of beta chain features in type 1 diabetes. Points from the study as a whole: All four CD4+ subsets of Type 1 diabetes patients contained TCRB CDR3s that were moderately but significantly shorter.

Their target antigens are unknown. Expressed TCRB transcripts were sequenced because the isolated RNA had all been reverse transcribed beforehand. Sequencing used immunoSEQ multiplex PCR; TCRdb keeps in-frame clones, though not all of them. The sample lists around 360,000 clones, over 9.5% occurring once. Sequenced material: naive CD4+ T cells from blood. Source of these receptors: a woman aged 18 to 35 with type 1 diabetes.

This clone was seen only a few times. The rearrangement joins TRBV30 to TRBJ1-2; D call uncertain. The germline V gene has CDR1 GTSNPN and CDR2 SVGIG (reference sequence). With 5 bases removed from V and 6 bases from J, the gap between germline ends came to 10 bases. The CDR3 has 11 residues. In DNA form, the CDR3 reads TGTGCCTGGCAGGCCGTAGATGGCTACACCTTC. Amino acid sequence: CAWQAVDGYTF.

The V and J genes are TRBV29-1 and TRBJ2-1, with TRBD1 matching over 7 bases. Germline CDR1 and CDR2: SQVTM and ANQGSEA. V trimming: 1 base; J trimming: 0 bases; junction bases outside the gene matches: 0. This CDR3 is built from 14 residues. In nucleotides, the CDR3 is TGCAGCGTTGAAGGGACAGGCTCCTACAATGAGCAGTTCTTC. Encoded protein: CSVEGTGSYNEQFF.

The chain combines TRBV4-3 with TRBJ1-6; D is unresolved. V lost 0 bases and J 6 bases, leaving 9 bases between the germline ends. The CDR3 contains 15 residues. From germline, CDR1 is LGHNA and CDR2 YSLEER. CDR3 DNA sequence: TGCGCCAGCAGCCAAGAGGCAAATCTTAATTCACCCCTCCACTTT. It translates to CASSQEANLNSPLHF.

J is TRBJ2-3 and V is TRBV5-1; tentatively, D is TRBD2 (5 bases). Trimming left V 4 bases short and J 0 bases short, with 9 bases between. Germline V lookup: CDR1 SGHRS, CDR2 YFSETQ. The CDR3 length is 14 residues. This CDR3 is CASSGGPSTDTQYF. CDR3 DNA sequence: TGCGCCAGCAGCGGAGGCCCTAGCACAGATACGCAGTATTTT.

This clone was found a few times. CDR3 sequence (DNA): TGTGCCAGCAGCGTGAGCCCGGGACTAGCATCCAATGAGCAGTTCTTC. Translated: CASSVSPGLASNEQFF. V is TRBV4-2 and J is TRBJ2-1; 9 nucleotides agree with TRBD2. CDR3 length equals 16 residues. Germline trimming cut 5 bases from V and 6 bases from J; bases unmatched to any gene: 11. Germline V gene sequence: CDR1 LGHNA, CDR2 YNFKEQ.

For the CDR3, the DNA is TGTGCCAGCAACCACGGCAGCCGAAGTATCGGGGGCTACACCTTC. It specifies CASNHGSRSIGGYTF. The chain uses TRBV6-6 and TRBJ1-2; D is unclear. The CDR3 covers 15 residues. Trimming left V 7 bases short and J 8 bases short, with 23 bases between. CDR1 MNHNY and CDR2 SVGAGI come from the germline V gene (reference sequence).

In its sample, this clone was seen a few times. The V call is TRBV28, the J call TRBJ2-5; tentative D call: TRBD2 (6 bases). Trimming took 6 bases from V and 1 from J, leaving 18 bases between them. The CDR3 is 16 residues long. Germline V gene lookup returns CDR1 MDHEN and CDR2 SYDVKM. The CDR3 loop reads CASSLRRGSLQETQYF. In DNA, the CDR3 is TGTGCCAGCAGCCTTCGGCGGGGCAGCCTCCAAGAGACCCAGTACTTC.

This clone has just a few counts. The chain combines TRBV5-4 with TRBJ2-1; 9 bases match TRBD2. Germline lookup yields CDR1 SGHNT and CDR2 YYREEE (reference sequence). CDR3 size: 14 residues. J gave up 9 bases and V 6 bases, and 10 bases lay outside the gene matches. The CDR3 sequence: CASKISGGRAEQFF. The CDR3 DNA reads TGTGCCAGCAAAATTAGCGGGGGCAGGGCTGAGCAGTTCTTC.

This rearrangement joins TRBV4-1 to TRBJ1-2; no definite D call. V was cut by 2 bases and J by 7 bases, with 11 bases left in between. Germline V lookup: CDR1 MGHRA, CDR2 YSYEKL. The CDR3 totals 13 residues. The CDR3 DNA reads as TGCGCCAGCAGCCAAAATGGCCCGTCTGGCTACACCTTC. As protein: CASSQNGPSGYTF.